The next 16 T cell receptor beta chains were all read from a single sample in a study of cytomegalovirus exposure and HLA in healthy donors. The primer mix had 60 Vbeta and 13 Jbeta primers. Method: immunoSEQ multiplex PCR; TCRdb's copy keeps in-frame clones and lacks some. In the table there are more than 90,000 clones, roughly 74% of which are singletons. Sequences were obtained from PBMCs. The receptors were gathered from a woman between 40 and 50 years old in good health and CMV-seronegative.

The V call is TRBV9, the J call TRBJ2-7, with 10 bases matching TRBD1. The length of the CDR3 is 17 residues. J gave up 5 bases and V 6 bases, and 17 bases lay outside the gene matches. Looked up from germline, CDR1 is SGDLS and CDR2 is YYNGEE. In DNA form, the CDR3 reads TGTGCCAGCACCTGGGGCCTAATGGGACAGGGGTTCCACGAGCAGTACTTC. It translates to CASTWGLMGQGFHEQYF.

This chain joins TRBV7-9 and TRBJ2-2; tentatively, D is TRBD2 (6 bases). Germline CDR1 SEHNR, CDR2 FQNEAQ (reference sequence). This CDR3 has 15 residues. The V gene lost 5 bases and the J gene lost 6 bases, with 16 bases spanning the gap. CDR3 protein: CASSLGTGVAGELFF. DNA for the CDR3: TGTGCCAGCAGCCTCGGGACTGGGGTCGCCGGGGAGCTGTTTTTT.

The chain is built from TRBV7-8 and TRBJ2-3; D gene ambiguous. Per germline, CDR1 SGHVS and CDR2 FQNEAQ. Trimming shortened V by 5 bases and J by 2 bases, and 8 bases separated the two germline ends. CDR3 length equals 13 residues. The CDR3 sequence is CASSRGDTDTQYF. In DNA form, the CDR3 reads TGTGCCAGCAGCCGTGGAGACACAGATACGCAGTATTTT.

This chain joins TRBV9 and TRBJ2-1, with 11 bases fitting TRBD2. The CDR3 has 20 amino acids. The ends lost 0 bases at V and 4 bases at J; junction bases unmatched: 15. Germline V CDR1 and CDR2: SGDLS, YYNGEE. CDR3 nucleotides: TGTGCCAGCAGCGTAGGGGACACTAGCGGGAGAAACCTCTTTTACAATGAGCAGTTCTTC. Translation: CASSVGDTSGRNLFYNEQFF.

The sample holds a few counts of this clone. The V and J genes are TRBV7-2 and TRBJ2-7; weak D call: TRBD2 (5 bases). Trimming shortened V by 6 bases and J by 6 bases, and 15 bases separated the two germline ends. The germline V gene has CDR1 SGHTA and CDR2 FQGNSA. The length of the CDR3 is 13 residues. DNA for the CDR3: TGTGCCAGCAGTCCGGGGAGAGGGTCCGAGCAGTACTTC. Translation gives CASSPGRGSEQYF.

The chain uses TRBV9 and TRBJ2-5, with D possibly being TRBD1 (6 bases). The CDR3 has 14 residues. From germline, CDR1 is SGDLS and CDR2 YYNGEE. Trimming removed 0 bases from V and 4 bases from J, with 10 bases in between. In nucleotides, the CDR3 is TGTGCCAGCAGCGTAGCGAGAGGGGGAGAGACCCAGTACTTC. Translation gives CASSVARGGETQYF. Filled out from reference TRBV9 and TRBJ2-5, the complete variable domain reads DSGVTQTPKHLITATGQRVTLRCSPRSGDLSVYWYQQSLDQGLQFLIQYYNGEERAKGNILERFSAQQFPDLHSELNLSSLELGDSALYFCASSVARGGETQYFGPGTRLLVL.

The genes are TRBV29-1 and TRBJ2-3, with D possibly TRBD1 on 5 matching bases. V lost 5 bases and J 2 bases, leaving 11 bases between the germline ends. The CDR3 runs to 13 residues. Germline CDR1 reads SQVTM; CDR2 reads ANQGSEA. The CDR3 nucleotides read TGCAGCGTTCGCGGACACTACACAGATACGCAGTATTTT. It is translated as CSVRGHYTDTQYF.

This clone came up a few times. The rearrangement joins TRBV5-1 to TRBJ2-3; 8 bases are a match to TRBD2. Trimming took 4 bases from V and 0 from J; bases not matched to a gene: 4. This CDR3 has 15 residues. Germline CDR1 is SGHRS and CDR2 is YFSETQ. The CDR3 nucleotides are TGCGCCAGCAGCCAAGCGGGGGATAGCACAGATACGCAGTATTTT. Its protein product is CASSQAGDSTDTQYF.

The chain recombines TRBV7-9 with TRBJ2-1; 14 bases align to TRBD2. Germline assignment: CDR1 SEHNR and CDR2 FQNEAQ (reference sequence). This CDR3 comprises 15 residues. Germline trimming cut 5 bases from V and 6 bases from J; bases unmatched to any gene: 3. CDR3 region: CASSGGTSGGNEQFF. The CDR3 bases are TGTGCCAGCAGCGGTGGGACTAGCGGGGGCAATGAGCAGTTCTTC.

The V call is TRBV15, the J call TRBJ2-1; D perhaps matches TRBD1 (5 bases). The CDR3 spans 13 residues. The V gene lost 1 base and the J gene lost 8 bases, with 9 bases spanning the gap. CDR1 is LNHNV, CDR2 YYDKDF, per germline (reference sequence). CDR3 sequence (DNA): TGTGCCACCAGCAGAGGCCAGGGTGATGAGCAGTTCTTC. Its protein is CATSRGQGDEQFF.

The V and J genes are TRBV5-1 and TRBJ1-1; 8 nucleotides agree with TRBD1. CDR1 and CDR2 from the germline V gene are SGHRS and YFSETQ. Trimming cost V 4 bases and J 1 base; bases outside gene matches: 6. The CDR3 spans 15 residues. CDR3 sequence: CASSTLTGENTEAFF. The CDR3 nucleotides are TGCGCCAGCAGCACCCTGACAGGGGAGAACACTGAAGCTTTCTTT.

This clone was recorded only once. The chain combines TRBV2 with TRBJ2-1; TRBD2 matches at 9 bases. The CDR3 totals 16 residues. V shed 6 bases, J shed 7 bases, and the junction held 13 bases outside the gene matches. CDR1 is SNHLY and CDR2 is FYNNEI in the germline V gene. Written as DNA, the CDR3 is TGTGCCAGCAGCCAACGGGCTAGCGGGAATTTTAATGAGCAGTTCTTC. Its protein is CASSQRASGNFNEQFF. The entire variable domain, with the rest obtained from reference TRBV2 and TRBJ2-1, is as follows: EPEVTQTPSHQVTQMGQEVILRCVPISNHLYFYWYRQILGQKVEFLVSFYNNEISEKSEIFDDQFSVERPDGSNFTLKIRSTKLEDSAMYFCASSQRASGNFNEQFFGPGTRLTVL.

The chain has TRBV29-1 and TRBJ2-5, with 8 bases aligning to TRBD1. The length of the CDR3 is 13 residues. Looked up from germline, CDR1 is SQVTM and CDR2 is ANQGSEA. The ends lost 8 bases at V and 2 bases at J; junction bases unmatched: 7. Written as DNA, the CDR3 is TGCAGCACCAAAACAGGGGGGCAAGAGACCCAGTACTTC. This gives the protein CSTKTGGQETQYF.

This clone showed up just once. V is TRBV6-5 and J is TRBJ1-1; tentative D call: TRBD1 (5 bases). Trimming took off 0 bases at V and 10 bases at J, with 12 bases between the two ends. This CDR3 region has 13 residues. CDR1 is MNHEY, CDR2 SVGAGI, per germline. The CDR3 here is CASSYSKGNRAFF. Here the CDR3 DNA reads TGTGCCAGCAGTTACTCCAAGGGGAATAGAGCTTTCTTT.

The chain employs TRBV10-3 and TRBJ2-7; D not certain. Per germline, CDR1 ENHRY and CDR2 SYGVKD. Trimming shortened V by 0 bases and J by 5 bases, and 11 bases separated the two germline ends. The CDR3 length is 14 residues. The CDR3 region is CAISESSGYHEQYF. Here the CDR3 DNA reads TGTGCCATCAGTGAGTCTTCGGGTTACCACGAGCAGTACTTC.

The chain uses TRBV5-1 and TRBJ2-3; 9 bases are shared with TRBD1. The CDR3 sequence is 17 residues long. Looked up from germline, CDR1 is SGHRS and CDR2 is YFSETQ. Trimming at V came to 4 bases and at J to 2 bases, leaving 11 bases not matched to a gene. CDR3 DNA sequence: TGCGCCAGCAGCAGGGAGTTTGGGACAGGGCTCACAGATACGCAGTATTTT. Translated: CASSREFGTGLTDTQYF.